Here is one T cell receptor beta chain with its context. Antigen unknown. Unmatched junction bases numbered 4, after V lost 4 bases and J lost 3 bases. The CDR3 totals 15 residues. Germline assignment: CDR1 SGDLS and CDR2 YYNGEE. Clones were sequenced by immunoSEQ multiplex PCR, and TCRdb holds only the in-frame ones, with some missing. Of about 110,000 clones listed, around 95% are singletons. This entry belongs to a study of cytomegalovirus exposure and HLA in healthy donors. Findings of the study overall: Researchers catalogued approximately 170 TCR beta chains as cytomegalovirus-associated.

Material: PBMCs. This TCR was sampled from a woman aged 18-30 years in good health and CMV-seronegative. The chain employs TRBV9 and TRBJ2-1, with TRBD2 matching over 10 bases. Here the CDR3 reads CASSFSGGNYNEQFF. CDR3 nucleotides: TGTGCCAGCAGCTTTAGCGGGGGGAACTACAATGAGCAGTTCTTC.